This note documents a single T cell receptor (beta chain) sequence. Its cognate antigen has yet to be identified. Sequence at one end of the junction differs from germline and may be a read error. The source of the sample is a study of early stage breast cancer tumors (dated by TCRdb to the late 2010s). Background on the whole study: Of the approximately 15 invasive breast tumors, about 13 were found to be estrogen receptor-positive, progesterone receptor-positive and HER2-negative. Of the 12 ER+/PR+/HER2- tumors, eight were classified as invasive ductal carcinomas and four as invasive lobular carcinomas. The average read coverage per sample was around 10-fold. Across all samples, 2,651,842 templates representing roughly 1 million unique clonotypes were detected.

The CDR3 numbers 14 residues from cysteine through phenylalanine. Here the CDR3 DNA is all that survives: 42 bases in frame from base 1. CDR1 and CDR2 are drawn from the germline V gene: LGHNA, YNFKEQ. Each sample was amplified in two independent genomic DNA replicates, using approximately 0.5 ug for blood and about 1.5 ug for tumor or normal breast. Following the manufacturer's instructions, the ImmunoSeq Intro kit was used to carry out TCRB sequencing on genomic DNA. The multiplex PCR ran for 31 cycles using proprietary primers and spike-in control sequences for absolute quantification. An 87-bp fragment spanning the CDR3 and flanking V and J genes was sequenced with single-end 150-bp reads. Each lane of an Illumina MiSeq running version 3.0 chemistry carried seven multiplexed samples, with two replicates apiece. The study's processing was this. Raw data were processed by the vendor's proprietary pipeline, with both replicates merged into one result per sample. Clonotypes were defined as productive rearrangements sharing the V-gene family, CDR3 amino acid sequence and J-gene segment. Clonality was calculated as 1 minus the normalized Shannon entropy (Pielou evenness) of TCRB abundances. T cell density was estimated by dividing total templates by the number of input cells inferred from the DNA input amount. Recon, run with its default parameters, was used to estimate overall repertoire diversity and clonality. Clonotypes with over 0.1% abundance in tumor and at least 32-fold higher abundance in tumor than in normal breast were defined as tumor-enriched. TCRdb carries this immuneACCESS record with in-frame sequences only. Its versions omit some clonotypes, under half of them owing to an unresolved V gene in the studies checked, with the rest unexplained. The V and J calls and clone size come from that table; D and trimming were worked out from the DNA. This sample holds about 4,800 clones; 55% to 75% were observed only once. The biggest ten clones account for roughly 25% of the sample.

Taken from around 2-4 cm away from the tumor, the adjacent normal breast tissue was rinsed with PBS and kept in prechilled RNAlater. Because of high lipid content and low cell density, about 85-310 mg of normal breast tissue was often needed to obtain sufficient DNA. The study profiled bulk TCR beta-chain repertoires in matched peripheral blood, tumor and adjacent normal breast tissue taken from over 15 patients with early-stage breast cancer. Genomic DNA was extracted with the Qiagen AllPrep DNA/RNA Mini kit. Here is what the overall study found, with its caveats: Analysis by tumor subtype was prevented by the small cohort size. Repertoires from blood resembled normal breast more closely than tumor, and using blood as a reference for each tissue separated tumor from normal in about 85% of the 16 patients. Enriched TCRB sequences shared across patients were found to be mostly commonly generated sequences that were unlikely to play an important role in the tumor microenvironment. Tumors showed about 2.5-fold higher T cell density and higher clonality than adjacent normal breast tissue. Chain pairing and functional markers such as CD4, CD8 and FOXP3 were missed by bulk genomic DNA sequencing of unsorted cells.

The TCR sequence derives from a person between 55 and 69 years old with breast cancer. Sequencing was performed on normal breast tissue next to the tumor. This receptor chain uses TRBV4-2 and TRBJ2-7, with 13 junctional bases fitting TRBD2. The sequence in DNA is TGTGCCAGCAGCCACGGACTAGCGGGAGACCAAAAAATCTTC. Translation gives CASSHGLAGDQKIF.